The clone carrying this TCR beta chain was counted at least ten times. The entry originates in a study of T-cell reconstitution after alpha-beta-depleted transplantation in children. The V and J ends lost 6 bases and 0 bases respectively, with 16 bases between them. Germline V gene lookup returns CDR1 DFQATT and CDR2 SNEGSKA (reference sequence). The length of the CDR3 is 15 residues. Unique molecular identifiers were incorporated when the TCRbeta library was constructed. TCRdb processed the PCR reads anew with MiXCR; each CDR3 protein has one entry. The sample has about 600,000 distinct CDR3 sequences, over 9.5% seen once; the top ten hold 4%.

This clonotype was obtained from a human donor who donated a stem cell graft to a child with acute myeloid leukemia. The specimen was PBMCs from the stem cell graft donor, collected from the stem cell graft. This chain connects TRBV20-1 to TRBJ2-3; TRBD2 is a possible D gene (5 bases). Here the CDR3 DNA reads TGCAGTGCCCCTTCAGCGGCACATAGCACAGATACGCAGTATTTT. Translation gives CSAPSAAHSTDTQYF.